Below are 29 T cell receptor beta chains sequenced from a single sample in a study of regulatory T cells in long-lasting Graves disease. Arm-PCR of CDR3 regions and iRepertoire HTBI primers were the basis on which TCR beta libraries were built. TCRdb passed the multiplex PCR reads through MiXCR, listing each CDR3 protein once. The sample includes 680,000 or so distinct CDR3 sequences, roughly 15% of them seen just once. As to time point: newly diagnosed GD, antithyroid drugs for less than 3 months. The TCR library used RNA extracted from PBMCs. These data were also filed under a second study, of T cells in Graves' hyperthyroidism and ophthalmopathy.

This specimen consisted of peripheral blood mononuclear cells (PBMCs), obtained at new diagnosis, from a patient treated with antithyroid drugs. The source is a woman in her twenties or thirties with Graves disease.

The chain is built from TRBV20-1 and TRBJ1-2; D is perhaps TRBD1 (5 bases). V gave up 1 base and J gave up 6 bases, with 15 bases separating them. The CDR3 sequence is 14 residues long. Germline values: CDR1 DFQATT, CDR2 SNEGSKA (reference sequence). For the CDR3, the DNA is TGCAGTGCTAGAGCACAGGTTCGGATCGATGGCTACACCTTC. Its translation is CSARAQVRIDGYTF.

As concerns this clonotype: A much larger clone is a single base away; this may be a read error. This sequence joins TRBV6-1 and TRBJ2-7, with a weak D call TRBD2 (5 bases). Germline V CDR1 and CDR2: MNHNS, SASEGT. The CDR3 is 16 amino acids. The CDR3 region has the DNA TGTACCAGCAGTAGAGCGGACGCCTTAGGTTCCTACGAGCAGTACTTC. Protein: CTSSRADALGSYEQYF.

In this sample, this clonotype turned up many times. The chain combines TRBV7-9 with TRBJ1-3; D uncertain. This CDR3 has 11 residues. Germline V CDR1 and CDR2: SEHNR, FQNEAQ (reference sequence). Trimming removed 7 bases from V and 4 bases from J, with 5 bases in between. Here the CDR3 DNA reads TGTGCCAGCAAACGCGGAAACACCATATATTTT. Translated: CASKRGNTIYF.

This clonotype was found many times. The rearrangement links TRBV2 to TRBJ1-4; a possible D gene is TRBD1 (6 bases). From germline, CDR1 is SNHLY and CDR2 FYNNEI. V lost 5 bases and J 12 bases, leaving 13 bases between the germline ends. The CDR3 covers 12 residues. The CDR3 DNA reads TGTGCCAGCAGTTCAGGGGTCGGGGAACTGTTTTTT. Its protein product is CASSSGVGELFF. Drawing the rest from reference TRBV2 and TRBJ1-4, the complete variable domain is EPEVTQTPSHQVTQMGQEVILRCVPISNHLYFYWYRQILGQKVEFLVSFYNNEISEKSEIFDDQFSVERPDGSNFTLKIRSTKLEDSAMYFCASSSGVGELFFGSGTQLSVL.

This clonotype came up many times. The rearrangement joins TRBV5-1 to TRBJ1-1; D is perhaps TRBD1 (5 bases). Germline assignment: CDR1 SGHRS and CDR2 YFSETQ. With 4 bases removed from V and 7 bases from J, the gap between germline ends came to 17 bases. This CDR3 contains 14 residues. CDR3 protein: CASSSNPGRSEAFF. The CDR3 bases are TGCGCCAGCAGCAGTAATCCGGGACGTAGTGAAGCTTTCTTT.

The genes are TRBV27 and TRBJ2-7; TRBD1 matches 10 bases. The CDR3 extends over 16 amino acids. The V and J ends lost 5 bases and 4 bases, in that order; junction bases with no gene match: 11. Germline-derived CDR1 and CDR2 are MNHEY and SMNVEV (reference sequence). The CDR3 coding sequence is TGTGCCAGCAGTCTACCCGGGACAGGGGTTCGTTACGAGCAGTACTTC. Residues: CASSLPGTGVRYEQYF.

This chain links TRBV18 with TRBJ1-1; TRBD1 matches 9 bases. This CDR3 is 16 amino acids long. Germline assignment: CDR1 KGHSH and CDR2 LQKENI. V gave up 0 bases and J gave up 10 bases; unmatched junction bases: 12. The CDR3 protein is CASSPPATGTGLPAFF. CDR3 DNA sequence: TGTGCCAGCTCACCACCGGCCACCGGGACAGGGTTGCCAGCTTTCTTT.

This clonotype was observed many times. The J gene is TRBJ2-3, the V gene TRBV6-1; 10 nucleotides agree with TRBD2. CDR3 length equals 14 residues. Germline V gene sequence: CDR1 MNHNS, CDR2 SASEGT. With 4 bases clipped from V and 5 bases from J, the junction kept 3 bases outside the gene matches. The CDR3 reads CASSGLAGEDTQYF. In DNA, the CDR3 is TGTGCCAGCAGTGGGCTAGCGGGAGAAGATACGCAGTATTTT.

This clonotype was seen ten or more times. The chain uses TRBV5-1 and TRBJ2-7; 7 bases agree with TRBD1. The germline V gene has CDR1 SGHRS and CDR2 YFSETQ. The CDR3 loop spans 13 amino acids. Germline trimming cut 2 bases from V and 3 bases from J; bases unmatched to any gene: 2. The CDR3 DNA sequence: TGCGCCAGCAGCTTCGGACAGGACTACGAGCAGTACTTC. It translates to CASSFGQDYEQYF.

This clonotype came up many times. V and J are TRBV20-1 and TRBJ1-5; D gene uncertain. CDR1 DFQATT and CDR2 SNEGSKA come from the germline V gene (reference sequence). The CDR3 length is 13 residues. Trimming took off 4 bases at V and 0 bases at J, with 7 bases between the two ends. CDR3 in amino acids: CSAIRDSNQPQHF. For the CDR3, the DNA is TGCAGTGCTATTCGCGATAGCAATCAGCCCCAGCATTTT.

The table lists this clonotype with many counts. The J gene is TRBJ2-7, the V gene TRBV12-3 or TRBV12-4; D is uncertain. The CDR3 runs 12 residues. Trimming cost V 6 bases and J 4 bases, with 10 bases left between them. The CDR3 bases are TGTGCCAGCAGCCGGGCAGATTACGAGCAGTACTTC. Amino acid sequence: CASSRADYEQYF.

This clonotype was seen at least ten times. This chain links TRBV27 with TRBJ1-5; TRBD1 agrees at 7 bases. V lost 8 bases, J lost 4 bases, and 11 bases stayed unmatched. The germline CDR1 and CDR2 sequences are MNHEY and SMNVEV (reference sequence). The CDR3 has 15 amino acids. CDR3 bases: TGTGCCAGCGGATTCAGGACAGGCACAAATCAGCCCCAGCATTTT. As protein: CASGFRTGTNQPQHF.

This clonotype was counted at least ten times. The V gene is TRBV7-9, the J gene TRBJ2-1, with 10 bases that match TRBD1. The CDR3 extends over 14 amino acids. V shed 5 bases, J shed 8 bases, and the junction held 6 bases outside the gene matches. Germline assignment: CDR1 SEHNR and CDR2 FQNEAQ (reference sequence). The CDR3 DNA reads TGTGCCAGCAGCCTAGGGACAGGGGAGGATGAGCAGTTCTTC. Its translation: CASSLGTGEDEQFF.

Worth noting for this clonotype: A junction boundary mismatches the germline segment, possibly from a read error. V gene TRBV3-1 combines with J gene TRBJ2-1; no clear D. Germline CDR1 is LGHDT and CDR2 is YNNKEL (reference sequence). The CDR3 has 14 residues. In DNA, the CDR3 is TGTGCCAGCAGCCAAGAAGACTCCCACAATGAGCAGTTCTTC. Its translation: CASSQEDSHNEQFF.

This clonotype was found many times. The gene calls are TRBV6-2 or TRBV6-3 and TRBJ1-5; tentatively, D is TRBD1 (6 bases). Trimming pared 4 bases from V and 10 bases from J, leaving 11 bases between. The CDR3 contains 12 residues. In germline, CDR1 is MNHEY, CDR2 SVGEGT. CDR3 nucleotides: TGTGCCAGCAGTTTTCAACAGGGACCCCAGCATTTT. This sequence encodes CASSFQQGPQHF.

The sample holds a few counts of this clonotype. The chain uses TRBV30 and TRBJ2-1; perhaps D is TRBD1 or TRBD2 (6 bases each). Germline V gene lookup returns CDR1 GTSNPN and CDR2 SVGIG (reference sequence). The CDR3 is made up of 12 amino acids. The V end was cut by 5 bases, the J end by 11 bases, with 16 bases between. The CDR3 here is CAWSKPGGKQFF. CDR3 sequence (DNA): TGTGCCTGGTCAAAGCCCGGGGGCAAGCAGTTCTTC.

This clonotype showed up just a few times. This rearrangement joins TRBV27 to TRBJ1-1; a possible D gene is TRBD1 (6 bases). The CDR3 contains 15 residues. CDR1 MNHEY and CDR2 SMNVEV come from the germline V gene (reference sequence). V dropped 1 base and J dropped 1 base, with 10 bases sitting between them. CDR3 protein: CASSLWGGQNTEAFF. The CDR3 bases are TGTGCCAGCAGTTTATGGGGGGGACAGAACACTGAAGCTTTCTTT.

The DNA for the CDR3 is TGTGCCAGCAGCCAATACGAGCGGGCCATATATTTT. Amino acid sequence: CASSQYERAIYF. The chain joins TRBV3-1 to TRBJ1-3, with D hard to call. There are 12 residues in the CDR3. Trimming removed 2 bases from V and 11 bases from J, with 10 bases in between. The germline CDR1 and CDR2 sequences are LGHDT and YNNKEL (reference sequence).

CDR3 in DNA: TGCGCCAGCAGCTTCCGGGGGAGCGGGATGATCACCGGGGAGCTGTTTTTT. Translating gives CASSFRGSGMITGELFF. The rearrangement joins TRBV5-1 to TRBJ2-2, with 7 bases identical to TRBD2. The CDR3 has 17 residues. Trimming removed 2 bases from V and 4 bases from J; junction bases left unmatched: 11. Germline V gives CDR1 SGHRS, CDR2 YFSETQ.

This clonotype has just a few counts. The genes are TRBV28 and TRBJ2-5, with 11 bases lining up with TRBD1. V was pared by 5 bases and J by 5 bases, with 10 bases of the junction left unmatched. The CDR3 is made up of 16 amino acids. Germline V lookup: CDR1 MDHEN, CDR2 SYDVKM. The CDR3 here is CASSPLDRGQLETQYF. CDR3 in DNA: TGTGCCAGCAGTCCGTTGGACAGGGGGCAGTTGGAGACCCAGTACTTC.

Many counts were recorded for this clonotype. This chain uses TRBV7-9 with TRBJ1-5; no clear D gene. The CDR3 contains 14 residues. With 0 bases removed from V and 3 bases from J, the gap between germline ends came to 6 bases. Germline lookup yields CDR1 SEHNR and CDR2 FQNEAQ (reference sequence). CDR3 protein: CASSLAGLNQPQHF. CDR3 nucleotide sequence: TGTGCCAGCAGCTTAGCAGGACTCAATCAGCCCCAGCATTTT.

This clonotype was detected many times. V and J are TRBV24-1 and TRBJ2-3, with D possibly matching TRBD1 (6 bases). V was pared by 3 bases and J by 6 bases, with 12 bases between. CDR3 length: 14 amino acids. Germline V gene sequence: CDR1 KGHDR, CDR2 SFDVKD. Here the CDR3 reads CATSDARGVDTQYF. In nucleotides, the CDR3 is TGTGCCACCAGTGATGCCAGGGGTGTGGATACGCAGTATTTT.

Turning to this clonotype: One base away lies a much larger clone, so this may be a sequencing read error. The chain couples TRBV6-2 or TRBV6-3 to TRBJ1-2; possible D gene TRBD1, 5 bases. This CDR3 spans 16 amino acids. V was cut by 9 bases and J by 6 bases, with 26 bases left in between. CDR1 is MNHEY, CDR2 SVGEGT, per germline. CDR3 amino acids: CASYFDSGTQFHGYTF. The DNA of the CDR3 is TGTGCCAGTTATTTTGACTCCGGGACCCAGTTTCATGGCTACACCTTC.

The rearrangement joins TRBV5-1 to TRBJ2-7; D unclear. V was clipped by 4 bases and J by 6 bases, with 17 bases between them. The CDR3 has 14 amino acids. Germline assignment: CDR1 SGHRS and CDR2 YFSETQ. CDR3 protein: CASSQEHSRPEQYF. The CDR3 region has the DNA TGCGCCAGCAGCCAAGAGCACAGTCGACCCGAGCAGTACTTC.

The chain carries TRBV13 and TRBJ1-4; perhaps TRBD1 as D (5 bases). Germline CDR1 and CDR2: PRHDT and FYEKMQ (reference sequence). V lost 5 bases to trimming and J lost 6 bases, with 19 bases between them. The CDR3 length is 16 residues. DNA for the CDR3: TGTGCCAGCAGCCGACGGGACGCACATGGAGATGAAAAACTGTTTTTT. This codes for CASSRRDAHGDEKLFF.

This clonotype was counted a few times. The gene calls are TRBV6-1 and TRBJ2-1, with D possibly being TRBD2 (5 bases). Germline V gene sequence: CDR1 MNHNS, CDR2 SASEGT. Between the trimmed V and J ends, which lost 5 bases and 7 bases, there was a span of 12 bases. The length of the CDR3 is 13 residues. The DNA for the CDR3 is TGTGCCAGCAGTAAGTTAGCGCAGAATGAGCAGTTCTTC. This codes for CASSKLAQNEQFF.

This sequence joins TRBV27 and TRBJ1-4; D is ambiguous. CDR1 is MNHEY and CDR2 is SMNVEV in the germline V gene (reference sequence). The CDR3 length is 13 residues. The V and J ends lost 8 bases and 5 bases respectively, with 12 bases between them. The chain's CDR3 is CASSGYANEKLFF. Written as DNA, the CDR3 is TGTGCCAGCTCGGGGTATGCGAATGAAAAACTGTTTTTT.

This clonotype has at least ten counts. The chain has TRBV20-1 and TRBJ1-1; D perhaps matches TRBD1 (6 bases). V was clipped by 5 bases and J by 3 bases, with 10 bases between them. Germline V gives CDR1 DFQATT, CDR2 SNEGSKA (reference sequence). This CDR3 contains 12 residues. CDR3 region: CSAPRGDTEAFF. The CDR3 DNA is TGCAGTGCTCCCAGGGGAGACACTGAAGCTTTCTTT.

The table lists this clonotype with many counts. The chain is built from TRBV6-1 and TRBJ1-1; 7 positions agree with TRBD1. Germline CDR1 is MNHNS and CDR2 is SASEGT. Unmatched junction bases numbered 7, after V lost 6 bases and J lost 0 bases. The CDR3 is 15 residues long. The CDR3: CASRSGQVLNTEAFF. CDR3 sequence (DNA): TGTGCCAGCAGAAGCGGACAGGTATTGAACACTGAAGCTTTCTTT.